Listed here are 23 T cell receptor beta chains from one sample, sequenced in a study of spatial heterogeneity in lung cancer. Documented time point: blood at routine non-recurrence follow-up after resection. TCRdb reprocessed the 5' RACE reads with MiXCR, giving one entry per CDR3 protein. The sample lists 110,000 or so distinct CDR3 sequences, less than 14% occurring once. The material sequenced was PBMCs, taken at follow-up. The receptors come from a female donor with early-stage non-small cell lung cancer.

The rearrangement joins TRBV5-1 to TRBJ2-2, with D possibly being TRBD1 (6 bases). Germline V gene lookup returns CDR1 SGHRS and CDR2 YFSETQ. Trimming took off 2 bases at V and 5 bases at J, with 13 bases between the two ends. The CDR3 spans 15 residues. The CDR3 DNA reads as TGCGCCAGCAGCTTCCTGCAGGGGCGGACCGGGGAGCTGTTTTTT. This codes for CASSFLQGRTGELFF.

In this sample, this clonotype turned up a few times. The chain carries TRBV19 and TRBJ1-1; no clear D gene. Trimming shortened V by 5 bases and J by 2 bases, and 12 bases separated the two germline ends. Germline loops: CDR1 LNHDA, CDR2 SQIVND (reference sequence). This CDR3 has 14 amino acids. CDR3: CASSPRTANTEAFF. The CDR3, as DNA: TGTGCCAGTAGTCCCCGTACAGCAAACACTGAAGCTTTCTTT.

This clonotype came up many times. At one of its ends the junction is not consistent with the germline gene, which may arise from a read error. This chain connects TRBV4-3 to TRBJ1-2; no clear D gene. There are 14 residues in the CDR3. Germline values: CDR1 LGHNA, CDR2 YSLEER. The CDR3 DNA reads as TGCGCCAGCAGTCAAGCAAGGTTTAACTATGGCTACACCTTC. Protein product: CASSQARFNYGYTF.

V usage is TRBV27 and J usage is TRBJ2-7, with unresolved D. Trimming removed 10 bases at V and 4 bases at J, with 17 bases between. This CDR3 comprises 13 residues. Germline V CDR1 and CDR2: MNHEY, SMNVEV (reference sequence). CDR3 coding DNA: TGTGCCATCGCCCCCAGGCCAAGTTACGAGCAGTACTTC. It specifies CAIAPRPSYEQYF.

There are many counts of this clonotype. The chain employs TRBV7-6 and TRBJ2-1; 7 nucleotides line up with TRBD2. Germline V gene data show CDR1 as SGHVS and CDR2 as FNYEAQ. The CDR3 is 16 amino acids. V lost 5 bases to trimming and J lost 8 bases; unmatched junction nucleotides: 15. This CDR3 is CASSTRGAGPLHEQFF. The CDR3 DNA reads as TGTGCCAGCAGCACCCGAGGAGCGGGACCCCTTCATGAGCAGTTCTTC.

The chain carries TRBV7-3 and TRBJ1-3; 7 nucleotides align to TRBD1. Germline V gene sequence: CDR1 SGHTA, CDR2 FQGTGA. The CDR3 runs to 16 residues. With 4 bases clipped from V and 4 bases from J, the junction kept 10 bases outside the gene matches. DNA of the CDR3: TGTGCCAGCAGCTCAGCCTCGAGGGGGCAAGGAAACACCATATATTTT. Translating it yields CASSSASRGQGNTIYF.

This clonotype was seen a few times. V usage is TRBV6-6 and J usage is TRBJ2-1, with 7 bases identical to TRBD2. V shed 5 bases and J 4 bases; nucleotides not matched to a gene: 5. The germline V gene encodes CDR1 MNHNY and CDR2 SVGAGI (reference sequence). The CDR3 has 14 residues. The CDR3 DNA follows: TGTGCCAGCAGTGGTAGCGGGTCATACAATGAGCAGTTCTTC. This gives the protein CASSGSGSYNEQFF.

This clonotype has only a few counts. This chain joins TRBV5-5 and TRBJ2-5; no clear D gene. The germline gives CDR1 SGHKS, CDR2 YYEKEE (reference sequence). The V end was cut by 4 bases, the J end by 2 bases, with 15 bases between. The CDR3 totals 15 residues. The CDR3 sequence: CASSPTTQVQETQYF. DNA for the CDR3: TGTGCCAGCAGCCCGACCACCCAGGTTCAAGAGACCCAGTACTTC.

In this sample, this clonotype turned up a few times. The CDR3 DNA follows: TGTGCCAGCAGCTTTGACCGGGACAGCGTCACAGATACGCAGTATTTT. Its protein is CASSFDRDSVTDTQYF. The chain is built from TRBV11-1 and TRBJ2-3; 7 bases fit TRBD1. CDR1 and CDR2 from the germline V gene are SGHAT and FQDESV (reference sequence). This CDR3 region has 16 residues. The ends lost 3 bases at V and 2 bases at J; junction bases unmatched: 8.

V gene TRBV11-1 combines with J gene TRBJ2-7, with D unresolved. The CDR3 contains 14 residues. The ends were cut back, 5 bases at V and 0 bases at J, with 11 bases in the middle. The germline V gene encodes CDR1 SGHAT and CDR2 FQDESV (reference sequence). CDR3 coding DNA: TGTGCCAGCAGCCCAGACGTTAGCTCCTACGAGCAGTACGTC. This sequence encodes CASSPDVSSYEQYV.

The table lists this clonotype with a few counts. The rearrangement joins TRBV18 to TRBJ2-7, with 7 bases aligning to TRBD2. CDR1 is KGHSH, CDR2 LQKENI, per germline. The ends lost 6 bases at V and 4 bases at J; junction bases unmatched: 12. The CDR3 contains 15 residues. CDR3 amino acids: CASSQGPSGSYEQYV. CDR3 nucleotide sequence: TGTGCCAGCTCTCAAGGTCCTAGCGGTTCGTACGAGCAGTACGTC.

V is TRBV5-6 and J is TRBJ1-1; D is uncertain. Germline CDR1 reads SGHDT; CDR2 reads YYEEEE. Trimming shortened V by 1 base and J by 4 bases, and 8 bases separated the two germline ends. This CDR3 region has 13 residues. CDR3 sequence (DNA): TGTGCCAGCAGCTTGCCTCGGGGCACTGAAGCTTTCTTT. It yields the protein CASSLPRGTEAFF.

This clonotype came up many times. The gene calls are TRBV4-3 and TRBJ1-3, with TRBD1 matching over 7 bases. V lost 3 bases and J lost 8; bases outside the gene matches: 4. CDR3 length: 13 amino acids. Germline V gene sequence: CDR1 LGHNA, CDR2 YSLEER. The chain's CDR3 is CASSQDTGDTIYF. In DNA form, the CDR3 reads TGCGCCAGCAGCCAGGACACAGGGGACACCATATATTTT.

This clonotype has just a few counts. The CDR3 protein is CASTSRGPAGGETQYF. The CDR3, as DNA: TGTGCCAGCACCTCACGGGGCCCAGCGGGAGGAGAGACCCAGTACTTC. The chain employs TRBV27 and TRBJ2-5, with 9 bases lining up with TRBD2. The CDR3 is 16 residues long. Trimming removed 7 bases from V and 4 bases from J; junction bases left unmatched: 13. Per germline, CDR1 MNHEY and CDR2 SMNVEV (reference sequence).

This clonotype was observed a few times. CDR3 sequence reads: CSARRLGTDTQYF. CDR3 nucleotide sequence: TGCAGTGCGAGACGACTAGGCACAGATACGCAGTATTTT. The chain has TRBV20-1 and TRBJ2-3, with D tentatively TRBD2 (6 bases). The germline CDR1 and CDR2 sequences are DFQATT and SNEGSKA (reference sequence). V was shortened by 6 bases and J by 1 base, with 11 bases between the two germline ends. This CDR3 is built from 13 residues.

This clonotype appeared once. The chain couples TRBV12-3 or TRBV12-4 to TRBJ2-2, with TRBD1 identical over 7 bases. J was trimmed by 6 bases and V by 5 bases; bases with no gene match: 9. This CDR3 is built from 15 residues. CDR3 region: CASSQGQPGAGELFF. CDR3 DNA: TGTGCCAGCAGTCAGGGACAGCCTGGGGCCGGGGAGCTGTTTTTT.

This clonotype has ten or more counts. The rearrangement uses TRBV29-1 and TRBJ2-6, with unresolved D. Germline V gene lookup returns CDR1 SQVTM and CDR2 ANQGSEA. CDR3 length: 14 amino acids. V was cut by 3 bases and J by 2 bases, with 8 bases left in between. CDR3 residues: CSVEGPAGANVLTF. The CDR3 DNA is TGCAGCGTTGAGGGCCCAGCTGGGGCCAACGTCCTGACTTTC. The whole variable domain, remainder taken from reference TRBV29-1 and TRBJ2-6, is SAVISQKPSRDICQRGTSLTIQCQVDSQVTMMFWYRQQPGQSLTLIATANQGSEATYESGFVIDKFPISRPNLTFSTLTVSNMSPEDSSIYLCSVEGPAGANVLTFGAGSRLTVL.

This clonotype was seen a few times. The genes are TRBV28 and TRBJ1-5; no clear D. The germline gives CDR1 MDHEN, CDR2 SYDVKM. Between the trimmed V and J ends, which lost 8 bases and 1 base, there was a span of 12 bases. This CDR3 comprises 14 residues. The CDR3 protein is CASLLRVSNQPQHF. The CDR3, as DNA: TGTGCCAGCCTTTTGAGGGTCAGCAATCAGCCCCAGCATTTT.

The J gene is TRBJ2-4, the V gene TRBV27, with TRBD2 identical over 12 bases. Germline lookup yields CDR1 MNHEY and CDR2 SMNVEV (reference sequence). Unmatched junction bases numbered 3, after V lost 6 bases and J lost 9 bases. This CDR3 contains 13 residues. The CDR3 DNA reads TGTGCCAGCAGACGGACTAGCGGGATCATTCAGTACTTC. This gives the protein CASRRTSGIIQYF.

This clonotype occurred many times. The gene calls are TRBV18 and TRBJ2-1; D is uncertain. This CDR3 region has 12 residues. CDR1 KGHSH and CDR2 LQKENI come from the germline V gene. The V end lost 4 bases, the J end lost 5 bases, and 6 bases lay between the germline ends. In DNA form, the CDR3 reads TGTGCCAGCTCACGGGCCAACAATGAGCAGTTCTTC. Translating gives CASSRANNEQFF.

The V and J genes are TRBV27 and TRBJ2-7; D assignment may be TRBD1 or TRBD2 (6 bases each). V lost 6 bases and J 4 bases, leaving 16 bases between the germline ends. The CDR3 runs 14 residues. From germline, CDR1 is MNHEY and CDR2 SMNVEV (reference sequence). In DNA, the CDR3 is TGTGCCAGCAGCCCCGACAGGACTACTTACGAGCAGTACTTC. The encoded protein is CASSPDRTTYEQYF.

CDR3 loop: CASSSTGLAQETQYF. CDR3 DNA: TGTGCCAGCAGCTCGACTGGACTAGCGCAAGAGACCCAGTACTTC. V gene TRBV7-6 combines with J gene TRBJ2-5; 9 bases align to TRBD2. J gave up 2 bases and V 4 bases, and 5 bases lay outside the gene matches. CDR1 and CDR2 (germline): SGHVS, FNYEAQ. The CDR3 runs 15 residues.

This clonotype was seen a few times. The chain joins TRBV12-3 or TRBV12-4 to TRBJ1-1; D not resolved. Trimming stripped 1 base from V and 8 bases from J, with 17 bases between. This CDR3 is built from 15 residues. This CDR3 is CASSLGVGRINEAFF. DNA of the CDR3: TGTGCCAGCAGTTTAGGCGTGGGTAGGATAAACGAAGCTTTCTTT.